The 23 T cell receptor beta chains below all came from one sample that was sequenced in a study of T-cell reconstitution after alpha-beta-depleted transplantation in children (dated by TCRdb to 2016 to 2018). Libraries were constructed by PCR. The listed sequencing device is Illumina HiSeq 2500. TCR libraries were prepared with molecular barcoding, using unique molecular identifiers to normalize TCRbeta repertoire quantification. TCRdb trimmed public reads at Q25 via fastp, called clones via MiXCR and kept in-frame beta chains. Under each unique CDR3 protein, matching rows form one entry showing the most common genes and DNA. For this sample there are 420,000 or so distinct CDR3 sequences; about a tenth appear just once. Approximately 5% of the sample lies in the top ten. The input for sequencing was PBMCs from the stem cell graft donor, taken from the stem cell graft. The receptor set was obtained from a human donor who donated a stem cell graft to a child with acute myeloid leukemia.

The V call is TRBV7-9, the J call TRBJ2-7; 9 bases match TRBD2. Germline values: CDR1 SEHNR, CDR2 FQNEAQ (reference sequence). V lost 5 bases to trimming and J lost 5 bases; unmatched junction nucleotides: 10. The CDR3 sequence is 15 residues long. CDR3 in amino acids: CASSERLAAVDEQYF. Here the CDR3 DNA reads TGTGCCAGCAGCGAACGACTAGCGGCCGTCGACGAGCAGTACTTC.

This clonotype was seen a handful of times. V and J are TRBV18 and TRBJ2-7, with D maybe TRBD1 (5 bases). CDR3 length: 15 amino acids. In germline, CDR1 is KGHSH, CDR2 LQKENI. V lost 3 bases and J lost 3, with 15 bases in between. The DNA of the CDR3 is TGTGCCAGCTCACCTCCGAGCAGGGTCGGCTACGAGCAGTACTTC. This encodes CASSPPSRVGYEQYF.

This clonotype was detected only a few times. This rearrangement joins TRBV4-3 to TRBJ2-6; D unclear. The germline gives CDR1 LGHNA, CDR2 YSLEER. Trimming stripped 0 bases from V and 0 bases from J, with 6 bases between. CDR3 size: 16 residues. CDR3 residues: CASSQDVLSGANVLTF. The DNA for the CDR3 is TGCGCCAGCAGCCAAGATGTTCTCTCTGGGGCCAACGTCCTGACTTTC.

The CDR3 DNA follows: TGCAGTGCTAATCGGGCCTTCGCAGGGCCCCAGCATTTT. Protein: CSANRAFAGPQHF. The chain is built from TRBV20-1 and TRBJ1-5; unclear D gene. There are 13 residues in the CDR3. V shed 4 bases and J shed 9 bases, with 16 bases lying between them. The germline V gene encodes CDR1 DFQATT and CDR2 SNEGSKA (reference sequence).

This clonotype was counted between two and nine times. The chain uses TRBV12-3 or TRBV12-4 and TRBJ2-3, with no clear D. The CDR3 runs 17 residues. The V and J ends lost 0 bases and 3 bases respectively, with 16 bases between them. CDR3 coding DNA: TGTGCCAGCAGTTTAGCTCCAATTAGTGAATGGACAGATACGCAGTATTTT. It specifies CASSLAPISEWTDTQYF.

This clonotype showed up just a few times. The rearrangement uses TRBV3-1 and TRBJ1-6, with D perhaps matching TRBD1 (5 bases). Between the trimmed V and J ends, which lost 0 bases and 6 bases, there was a span of 21 bases. CDR3 size: 19 residues. The V gene's germline CDR1 is LGHDT and CDR2 YNNKEL (reference sequence). The CDR3 DNA reads TGTGCCAGCAGCCAAGAACCTCCTGAGTGGGGACGTTTTAATTCACCCCTCCACTTT. Its protein product is CASSQEPPEWGRFNSPLHF.

This clonotype has a handful of counts. The rearrangement links TRBV5-1 to TRBJ1-1; 7 bases match TRBD1. The CDR3 extends over 15 amino acids. Losses at the gene ends were 3 bases for V and 3 bases for J; bases not matched to a gene: 8. Germline lookup yields CDR1 SGHRS and CDR2 YFSETQ. The chain's CDR3 is CASSSKGAVDTEAFF. The CDR3 DNA follows: TGCGCCAGCAGCTCGAAGGGGGCGGTGGACACTGAAGCTTTCTTT.

This CDR3 reads CAITPTGGRGDGYTF. In nucleotides, the CDR3 is TGTGCCATCACCCCAACAGGGGGCCGAGGGGATGGCTACACCTTC. The chain recombines TRBV10-3 with TRBJ1-2, with 9 bases fitting TRBD1. Germline V gene sequence: CDR1 ENHRY, CDR2 SYGVKD. The CDR3 extends over 15 amino acids. The ends lost 7 bases at V and 6 bases at J; junction bases unmatched: 12.

CDR3 loop: CASSQASGANVLTF. In DNA form, the CDR3 reads TGTGCCAGCAGCCAGGCCTCTGGGGCCAACGTCCTGACTTTC. V usage is TRBV6-1 and J usage is TRBJ2-6; no clear D gene. CDR1 and CDR2 (germline): MNHNS, SASEGT. The length of the CDR3 is 14 residues. Trimming removed 6 bases from V and 0 bases from J, with 6 bases in between.

The chain links TRBV29-1 to TRBJ2-2; possible D gene TRBD2, 5 bases. V was cut by 6 bases and J by 1 base, with 6 bases left in between. CDR3 length equals 12 residues. CDR1 and CDR2 (germline): SQVTM, ANQGSEA. CDR3 sequence reads: CSVGENTGELFF. The CDR3 DNA sequence: TGCAGCGTCGGGGAGAACACCGGGGAGCTGTTTTTT.

V usage is TRBV7-2 and J usage is TRBJ1-3; D is perhaps TRBD1 (5 bases). V was cut by 3 bases and J by 2 bases, with 11 bases left in between. Per germline, CDR1 SGHTA and CDR2 FQGNSA. The CDR3 has 15 residues. The CDR3 sequence: CASSLGRLTGNTIYF. The CDR3 region has the DNA TGTGCCAGCAGCTTGGGACGCTTGACTGGAAACACCATATATTTT.

This clonotype turned up a few times. CDR3 in amino acids: CSARSGRVGFETQYF. The CDR3 nucleotides read TGCAGTGCTAGGTCGGGTAGGGTCGGGTTCGAGACGCAGTATTTT. The chain links TRBV20-1 to TRBJ2-3; no clear D. Per the germline V gene, CDR1 is DFQATT and CDR2 is SNEGSKA (reference sequence). Trimming removed 3 bases at V and 9 bases at J, with 22 bases between. The CDR3 covers 15 residues.

This clonotype was detected only a few times. The chain combines TRBV5-1 with TRBJ2-3; 7 nucleotides match TRBD2. V shed 4 bases, J shed 0 bases, and the junction held 5 bases outside the gene matches. This CDR3 region has 15 residues. The germline V gene has CDR1 SGHRS and CDR2 YFSETQ. The CDR3 nucleotides read TGCGCCAGCAGCCAAAAGCGGGAAAGCACAGATACGCAGTATTTT. Translating gives CASSQKRESTDTQYF.

V usage is TRBV29-1 and J usage is TRBJ2-7, with 12 bases aligning to TRBD2. This CDR3 comprises 13 residues. The J segment lost 4 bases and the V segment lost 6 bases, leaving 4 bases of the junction unmatched. Per germline, CDR1 SQVTM and CDR2 ANQGSEA. The CDR3 bases are TGCAGCGTCAGACTAGCGGGAGTGTACGAGCAGTACTTC. It specifies CSVRLAGVYEQYF.

In this sample, this clonotype turned up a few times. This rearrangement joins TRBV12-3 or TRBV12-4 to TRBJ2-5; weak D call: TRBD2 (6 bases). V lost 6 bases to trimming and J lost 0 bases, with 17 bases between them. This CDR3 spans 16 amino acids. The CDR3 region is CASSPREEWYQETQYF. CDR3 nucleotide sequence: TGTGCCAGCAGCCCGAGGGAGGAGTGGTACCAAGAGACCCAGTACTTC.

The V call is TRBV10-3, the J call TRBJ2-1; 8 bases map to TRBD2. Germline CDR1 and CDR2: ENHRY and SYGVKD. The CDR3 is 14 residues long. V lost 10 bases to trimming and J lost 10 bases; unmatched junction nucleotides: 15. CDR3 residues: CATEREWEGDEQFF. The DNA for the CDR3 is TGTGCCACCGAGCGGGAGTGGGAGGGGGACGAGCAGTTCTTC.

This clonotype came up a few times. The V call is TRBV20-1, the J call TRBJ1-5; no clear D. The CDR3 loop spans 13 amino acids. Trimming pared 2 bases from V and 2 bases from J, leaving 7 bases between. The germline V gene encodes CDR1 DFQATT and CDR2 SNEGSKA (reference sequence). CDR3 coding DNA: TGCAGTGCTAGATCAGGAGGCAATCAGCCCCAGCATTTT. Protein sequence: CSARSGGNQPQHF.

V usage is TRBV27 and J usage is TRBJ2-2, with D hard to call. Trimming removed 5 bases from V and 6 bases from J, with 16 bases in between. Germline lookup yields CDR1 MNHEY and CDR2 SMNVEV (reference sequence). There are 15 residues in the CDR3. CDR3 loop: CASSRALSLPGELFF. The CDR3 nucleotides are TGTGCCAGCAGTAGGGCCCTGTCCCTCCCCGGGGAGCTGTTTTTT.

The chain recombines TRBV7-8 with TRBJ2-7, with 9 nucleotides matching TRBD1. The CDR3 consists of 15 residues. Germline V lookup: CDR1 SGHVS, CDR2 FQNEAQ. With V trimmed by 5 bases and J by 3 bases, 8 bases remained unmatched. The chain's CDR3 is CASSPSQGALYEQYV. The CDR3 nucleotides read TGTGCCAGCAGCCCTTCACAGGGGGCCCTCTACGAGCAGTACGTC.

This clonotype has a handful of counts. The chain combines TRBV21-1 with TRBJ1-2; the DNA was not compared with TRBD1, the D call given in the table. TRBV21-1 is labeled a pseudogene. The CDR3 consists of 15 residues. The CDR3 loop is CASSRGKQGLYGYTF. DNA for the CDR3: TGTGCCAGCAGCAGAGGAAAGCAGGGGCTCTATGGCTACACCTTC.

Only a few counts were recorded for this clonotype. The genes are TRBV30 and TRBJ2-1; 8 bases are shared with TRBD2. The length of the CDR3 is 14 residues. Looked up from germline, CDR1 is GTSNPN and CDR2 is SVGIG (reference sequence). Germline trimming cut 0 bases from V and 8 bases from J; bases unmatched to any gene: 6. Written as DNA, the CDR3 is TGTGCCTGGAGTGTCCAGCGGGAGCCCTATGAGCAGTTCTTC. Amino acids: CAWSVQREPYEQFF. Full variable domain (rest looked up from reference TRBV30 and TRBJ2-1): SQTIHQWPATLVQPVGSPLSLECTVEGTSNPNLYWYRQAAGRGLQLLFYSVGIGQISSEVPQNLSASRPQDRQFILSSKKLLLSDSGFYLCAWSVQREPYEQFFGPGTRLTVL.

This clonotype was counted a few times. The J gene is TRBJ2-3, the V gene TRBV20-1; TRBD2 aligns across 13 bases. Trimming at V came to 4 bases and at J to 3 bases, leaving 7 bases not matched to a gene. The CDR3 runs 16 residues. Looked up from germline, CDR1 is DFQATT and CDR2 is SNEGSKA (reference sequence). Written as DNA, the CDR3 is TGCAGTGCTATCGATTCGACTAGCGGGAGGACAGATACGCAGTATTTT. Residues: CSAIDSTSGRTDTQYF.

This clonotype was seen a handful of times. The CDR3 sequence: CSARADGPSPYGYTF. In DNA form, the CDR3 reads TGCAGTGCTAGGGCGGACGGACCCTCCCCATATGGCTACACCTTC. The chain recombines TRBV20-1 with TRBJ1-2; D remains ambiguous. Germline V gives CDR1 DFQATT, CDR2 SNEGSKA (reference sequence). CDR3 length: 15 residues. V was clipped by 3 bases and J by 5 bases, with 19 bases between them.